This TCR beta chain was documented in a study of blood T cell repertoires in COVID-19. On the study more broadly: The study drew acute and convalescent COVID-19 samples from the United States, Italy and Spain. From T cells, B-cell-depleted T cells, or PBMCs came the material, which was cDNA or gDNA.

Study processing details: Amplified reference gene primers provided the basis for estimating nucleated cell counts. Sequencing was performed with immunoSEQ multiplex PCR; in TCRdb, only in-frame clones are kept and a portion is missing. Clone size and V and J calls were adopted from that table, with D and trimming inferred from the DNA. Among 180,000 or so clones listed, about 86% were seen once. Germline V gene sequence: CDR1 SNHLY, CDR2 FYNNEI. V was clipped by 3 bases and J by 1 base, with 6 bases between them. The CDR3 runs 13 residues. The receptor was isolated from a man in his 60s with acute or convalescent COVID-19. V and J are TRBV2 and TRBJ1-1; D gene unclear. Sequenced material: peripheral blood. The CDR3 here is CASSEAGNTEAFF. The CDR3 DNA sequence: TGTGCCAGCAGTGAGGCGGGGAACACTGAAGCTTTCTTT.